The 31 T cell receptor beta chains listed next were all sequenced from one sample in a study of T cells after yellow fever vaccination. In TCRdb, the 5' RACE reads were re-called with MiXCR into one record per CDR3 protein. The sample records a few hundred thousand distinct CDR3 sequences, around 12% being singletons. The sequenced sample was CD4+ T cells sorted from PBMCs, obtained 15 days after the yellow fever booster vaccination. Source of these receptors: a man younger than 35 who received the YFV17D yellow fever vaccine.

This clonotype was detected many times. This chain connects TRBV7-9 to TRBJ1-2; D gene unclear. Trimming removed 4 bases at V and 7 bases at J, with 10 bases between. CDR1 is SEHNR and CDR2 is FQNEAQ in the germline V gene (reference sequence). CDR3 length: 12 residues. Here the CDR3 reads CASSWRGSGYTF. For the CDR3, the DNA is TGTGCCAGCAGCTGGCGTGGAAGTGGCTACACCTTC. The complete variable domain, with remaining parts taken from reference TRBV7-9 and TRBJ1-2, reads DTGVSQNPRHKITKRGQNVTFRCDPISEHNRLYWYRQTLGQGPEFLTYFQNEAQLEKSRLLSDRFSAERPKGSFSTLEIQRTEQGDSAMYLCASSWRGSGYTFGSGTRLTVV.

This clonotype was counted only a few times. The rearrangement links TRBV7-9 to TRBJ1-1, with 8 nucleotides matching TRBD1. J lost 5 bases, V lost 6 bases, and 8 bases had no gene match. Germline assignment: CDR1 SEHNR and CDR2 FQNEAQ (reference sequence). The length of the CDR3 is 14 residues. The CDR3 nucleotides read TGTGCCAGCAGTCCGAGACAGGGGCTAACTGAAGCTTTCTTT. The encoded protein is CASSPRQGLTEAFF.

This CDR3 is CASSLSLGFTDTQYF. CDR3 coding DNA: TGTGCCAGCAGCCTTTCCCTGGGGTTCACAGATACGCAGTATTTT. This chain uses TRBV9 with TRBJ2-3; D gene uncertain. Germline V gene sequence: CDR1 SGDLS, CDR2 YYNGEE. The V gene lost 4 bases and the J gene lost 2 bases, with 14 bases spanning the gap. The CDR3 consists of 15 residues.

This clonotype showed up just a few times. The chain recombines TRBV7-2 with TRBJ2-7; no reliable D call. This CDR3 spans 14 amino acids. Germline CDR1 SGHTA, CDR2 FQGNSA. Trimming pared 5 bases from V and 6 bases from J, leaving 17 bases between. The CDR3 coding sequence is TGTGCCAGCAGCCAAACAGAATTAGTAGGCGAGCAGTACGTC. Translation: CASSQTELVGEQYV.

The table lists this clonotype with a few counts. This chain joins TRBV7-9 and TRBJ1-1, with 9 bases lining up with TRBD1. The CDR3 loop spans 15 amino acids. Germline CDR1 reads SEHNR; CDR2 reads FQNEAQ (reference sequence). J gave up 4 bases and V 5 bases, and 8 bases lay outside the gene matches. The CDR3 protein is CASSVQGAAGTEAFF. Written as DNA, the CDR3 is TGTGCCAGCAGCGTACAGGGGGCCGCGGGCACTGAAGCTTTCTTT. The variable domain in full, with the rest retrieved from reference TRBV7-9 and TRBJ1-1, is DTGVSQNPRHKITKRGQNVTFRCDPISEHNRLYWYRQTLGQGPEFLTYFQNEAQLEKSRLLSDRFSAERPKGSFSTLEIQRTEQGDSAMYLCASSVQGAAGTEAFFGQGTRLTVV.

The J gene is TRBJ2-5, the V gene TRBV7-2; 8 positions match TRBD2. The germline gives CDR1 SGHTA, CDR2 FQGNSA. The CDR3 spans 16 residues. Germline trimming cut 5 bases from V and 4 bases from J; bases unmatched to any gene: 12. The CDR3 DNA reads TGTGCCAGCAGCCGGACGGGACTAGGGGCCGGAGAGACCCAGTACTTC. Translation: CASSRTGLGAGETQYF. Based on the CDR3 plus reference TRBV7-2 and TRBJ2-5, the full variable domain is GAGVSQSPSNKVTEKGKDVELRCDPISGHTALYWYRQSLGQGLEFLIYFQGNSAPDKSGLPSDRFSAERTGGSVSTLTIQRTQQEDSAVYLCASSRTGLGAGETQYFGPGTRLLVL.

This chain joins TRBV6-2 or TRBV6-3 and TRBJ2-3; 11 bases align to TRBD2. Germline-derived CDR1 and CDR2 are MNHEY and SVGEGT. The CDR3 runs to 14 residues. V lost 6 bases to trimming and J lost 5 bases; unmatched junction nucleotides: 4. Here the CDR3 reads CASRLAGGQDTQYF. Here the CDR3 DNA reads TGTGCCAGCAGATTAGCGGGGGGGCAAGATACGCAGTATTTT.

This clonotype was detected only a few times. The chain links TRBV11-2 to TRBJ1-6; tentatively, D is TRBD1 (6 bases). The ends were cut back, 4 bases at V and 1 base at J, with 29 bases in the middle. Germline CDR1 and CDR2: SGHAT and FQNNGV. The CDR3 sequence is 22 residues long. In DNA, the CDR3 is TGTGCCAGCAGCTCCTCACGCCTATTTCAGGGGAAAATGGAATCCTATAATTCACCCCTCCACTTT. The encoded protein is CASSSSRLFQGKMESYNSPLHF.

This chain links TRBV18 with TRBJ1-4, with D unresolved. In germline, CDR1 is KGHSH, CDR2 LQKENI. This CDR3 has 13 amino acids. V was cut by 0 bases and J by 8 bases, with 7 bases left in between. The CDR3 sequence is CASSPPLGEKLFF. CDR3 DNA sequence: TGTGCCAGCTCACCACCGTTGGGGGAAAAACTGTTTTTT.

The chain combines TRBV10-3 with TRBJ2-5; weak D call: TRBD1 (5 bases). Germline V gene data show CDR1 as ENHRY and CDR2 as SYGVKD. The CDR3 sequence is 14 residues long. The V end was cut by 2 bases, the J end by 5 bases, with 12 bases between. The CDR3 is CAISEPTAGETQYF. As DNA, the CDR3 is TGTGCCATCAGTGAGCCGACAGCCGGGGAGACCCAGTACTTC.

This clonotype was picked up many times. This chain uses TRBV7-9 with TRBJ2-1; D not resolved. V lost 7 bases to trimming and J lost 4 bases, with 5 bases between them. The CDR3 totals 11 residues. Germline CDR1 is SEHNR and CDR2 is FQNEAQ (reference sequence). The DNA of the CDR3 is TGTGCCAGCACCGTATACAATGAGCAGTTCTTC. The encoded protein is CASTVYNEQFF.

This clonotype was seen many times. DNA of the CDR3: TGCGCCAGCAGCTTCTCAGTTGCCAAAAACATTCAGTACTTC. Amino acids: CASSFSVAKNIQYF. The V call is TRBV5-1, the J call TRBJ2-4; D is unresolved. Germline V gene sequence: CDR1 SGHRS, CDR2 YFSETQ. Trimming removed 2 bases from V and 1 base from J, with 7 bases in between. The CDR3 consists of 14 residues.

J is TRBJ1-5 and V is TRBV4-1; TRBD1 matches 9 bases. Germline assignment: CDR1 MGHRA and CDR2 YSYEKL. The CDR3 is made up of 15 amino acids. With 6 bases clipped from V and 3 bases from J, the junction kept 6 bases outside the gene matches. CDR3 coding DNA: TGCGCCAGCAGACCCACAGGGGGCATCAATCAGCCCCAGCATTTT. Its protein product is CASRPTGGINQPQHF.

The rearrangement links TRBV28 to TRBJ1-4; D is unclear. CDR1 is MDHEN and CDR2 is SYDVKM in the germline V gene. V lost 10 bases and J 10 bases, leaving 22 bases between the germline ends. There are 14 residues in the CDR3. The CDR3 DNA is TGTGCCACCTCACTGGGCACGGACCGGGGAAAACTGTTTTTT. Residues: CATSLGTDRGKLFF.

This clonotype was found a few times. This chain uses TRBV10-3 with TRBJ2-5; TRBD1 matches at 8 bases. CDR1 and CDR2 (germline): ENHRY, SYGVKD. The CDR3 is made up of 16 amino acids. The J segment lost 4 bases and the V segment lost 4 bases, leaving 11 bases of the junction unmatched. The CDR3, as DNA: TGTGCCATCAGTGGAAGACAGGGGAACGCTCCAGAGACCCAGTACTTC. It specifies CAISGRQGNAPETQYF.

This clonotype turned up a few times. The rearrangement joins TRBV20-1 to TRBJ1-2, with TRBD1 identical over 7 bases. Germline V gene data show CDR1 as DFQATT and CDR2 as SNEGSKA (reference sequence). V lost 4 bases, J lost 8 bases, and 13 bases stayed unmatched. The CDR3 runs 14 residues. The CDR3 is CSATEGGASWGYTF. DNA for the CDR3: TGCAGTGCTACCGAAGGGGGCGCGTCGTGGGGCTACACCTTC.

V and J are TRBV6-1 and TRBJ1-4, with D unclear. The V gene's germline CDR1 is MNHNS and CDR2 SASEGT. This CDR3 is 14 amino acids long. Trimming stripped 5 bases from V and 4 bases from J, with 11 bases between. As DNA, the CDR3 is TGTGCCAGCAGTTCCCTCCCGTTTAATGAAAAACTGTTTTTT. It encodes CASSSLPFNEKLFF.

The chain combines TRBV20-1 with TRBJ2-5; D is possibly TRBD1 or TRBD2 (6 bases each). The CDR3 is 13 residues long. Germline V gene lookup returns CDR1 DFQATT and CDR2 SNEGSKA (reference sequence). V gave up 1 base and J gave up 5 bases, with 11 bases separating them. The CDR3 loop reads CSARAGGGETQYF. DNA for the CDR3: TGCAGTGCTAGAGCCGGGGGCGGCGAGACCCAGTACTTC.

The J gene is TRBJ1-1, the V gene TRBV18; D remains ambiguous. CDR3 length: 14 amino acids. Trimming stripped 0 bases from V and 3 bases from J, with 8 bases between. The germline CDR1 and CDR2 sequences are KGHSH and LQKENI. In DNA, the CDR3 is TGTGCCAGCTCACCACCTAGTCCGCACACTGAAGCTTTCTTT. Its translation: CASSPPSPHTEAFF.

The rearrangement uses TRBV20-1 and TRBJ1-2; D is possibly TRBD1 (6 bases). Trimming took 3 bases from V and 10 from J, leaving 21 bases between them. The CDR3 loop spans 14 amino acids. From germline, CDR1 is DFQATT and CDR2 SNEGSKA (reference sequence). The CDR3 spells CSASLTLEGDVYTF. Written as DNA, the CDR3 is TGCAGTGCTAGTCTTACCCTTGAGGGGGACGTCTACACCTTC.

The rearrangement uses TRBV12-5 and TRBJ2-7; no clear D gene. The CDR3 length is 15 residues. V gave up 0 bases and J gave up 2 bases, with 11 bases separating them. Germline values: CDR1 LGHNT, CDR2 FRNRAP. The CDR3 bases are TGTGCTAGTGGTTTGGTGGCAGGCAGAACCTACGAGCAGTACTTC. This encodes CASGLVAGRTYEQYF.

This clonotype was seen many times. The chain recombines TRBV7-9 with TRBJ2-3; D unclear. V lost 4 bases and J 4 bases, leaving 6 bases between the germline ends. CDR3 length equals 12 residues. CDR1 is SEHNR and CDR2 is FQNEAQ in the germline V gene (reference sequence). CDR3 region: CASSWVADTQYF. CDR3 nucleotide sequence: TGTGCCAGCAGCTGGGTTGCAGATACGCAGTATTTT. Drawing the rest from reference TRBV7-9 and TRBJ2-3, the complete variable domain is DTGVSQNPRHKITKRGQNVTFRCDPISEHNRLYWYRQTLGQGPEFLTYFQNEAQLEKSRLLSDRFSAERPKGSFSTLEIQRTEQGDSAMYLCASSWVADTQYFGPGTRLTVL.

The chain links TRBV27 to TRBJ2-7, with D uncertain. The ends were cut back, 4 bases at V and 2 bases at J, with 12 bases in the middle. The CDR3 totals 14 residues. The germline gives CDR1 MNHEY, CDR2 SMNVEV (reference sequence). The CDR3 sequence is CASSSLGLPYEQYF. DNA of the CDR3: TGTGCCAGCAGTTCCCTGGGTTTACCCTACGAGCAGTACTTC.

In this sample, this clonotype turned up a few times. The V call is TRBV3-1, the J call TRBJ2-2; TRBD1 might be the D (5 bases). The V end was cut by 5 bases, the J end by 8 bases, with 15 bases between. The CDR3 is 14 amino acids. Germline V lookup: CDR1 LGHDT, CDR2 YNNKEL (reference sequence). The CDR3 sequence: CASSYQAGSGELFF. DNA for the CDR3: TGTGCCAGCAGCTACCAGGCAGGGTCTGGGGAGCTGTTTTTT.

The chain joins TRBV6-1 to TRBJ1-2, with D possibly being TRBD1 (5 bases). The germline V gene encodes CDR1 MNHNS and CDR2 SASEGT. This CDR3 has 15 amino acids. Trimming shortened V by 5 bases and J by 1 base, and 14 bases separated the two germline ends. CDR3 bases: TGTGCCAGCAGTCCTGGGACGACGGATAACTATGGCTACACCTTC. Translation: CASSPGTTDNYGYTF.

This clonotype was counted only a few times. The gene calls are TRBV5-1 and TRBJ2-1; D may be TRBD2 (6 bases). Germline V gives CDR1 SGHRS, CDR2 YFSETQ. The CDR3 runs 16 residues. V shed 0 bases and J shed 2 bases, with 12 bases lying between them. CDR3 protein: CASSLGVAEPYNEQFF. Here the CDR3 DNA reads TGCGCCAGCAGCTTGGGTGTAGCGGAGCCCTACAATGAGCAGTTCTTC.

This clonotype was counted only a few times. The chain couples TRBV6-1 to TRBJ1-1; D might be TRBD1 (6 bases). Trimming removed 8 bases from V and 4 bases from J, with 14 bases in between. The length of the CDR3 is 13 residues. Per the germline V gene, CDR1 is MNHNS and CDR2 is SASEGT. CDR3 sequence reads: CASEGGGSTEAFF. As DNA, the CDR3 is TGTGCCAGCGAAGGGGGTGGAAGCACTGAAGCTTTCTTT.

The chain carries TRBV5-1 and TRBJ1-3, with D uncertain. Between the trimmed V and J ends, which lost 3 bases and 3 bases, there was a span of 16 bases. CDR3 size: 16 residues. Germline CDR1 reads SGHRS; CDR2 reads YFSETQ. The CDR3 DNA follows: TGCGCCAGCAGCTCCCCCGAGTCCGCAGGTGGAAACACCATATATTTT. This sequence encodes CASSSPESAGGNTIYF.

V is TRBV25-1 and J is TRBJ2-7; D call uncertain. The CDR3 totals 15 residues. The V end was cut by 2 bases, the J end by 2 bases, with 13 bases between. Germline CDR1 reads MGHDK; CDR2 reads SYGVNS. DNA for the CDR3: TGTGCCAGCAGTGAAATTGGGCAGGCACCCTACGAGCAGTACTTC. Encoded protein: CASSEIGQAPYEQYF.

This sequence joins TRBV2 and TRBJ2-7; 7 nucleotides line up with TRBD1. CDR1 and CDR2 from the germline V gene are SNHLY and FYNNEI. The trim removed 5 bases at V and 4 bases at J, leaving 2 bases unmatched. The CDR3 has 12 amino acids. CDR3 residues: CASSKTGYEQYF. The CDR3 coding sequence is TGTGCCAGCAGTAAGACAGGGTACGAGCAGTACTTC. Full variable domain (remainder filled in from reference TRBV2 and TRBJ2-7): EPEVTQTPSHQVTQMGQEVILRCVPISNHLYFYWYRQILGQKVEFLVSFYNNEISEKSEIFDDQFSVERPDGSNFTLKIRSTKLEDSAMYFCASSKTGYEQYFGPGTRLTVT.

This clonotype was counted only a few times. The chain carries TRBV18 and TRBJ1-1, with D hard to call. Looked up from germline, CDR1 is KGHSH and CDR2 is LQKENI. V lost 3 bases and J 5 bases, leaving 13 bases between the germline ends. The CDR3 totals 14 residues. DNA of the CDR3: TGTGCCAGCTCACCCCCCACCAGGCGTACTGAAGCTTTCTTT. Encoded protein: CASSPPTRRTEAFF.